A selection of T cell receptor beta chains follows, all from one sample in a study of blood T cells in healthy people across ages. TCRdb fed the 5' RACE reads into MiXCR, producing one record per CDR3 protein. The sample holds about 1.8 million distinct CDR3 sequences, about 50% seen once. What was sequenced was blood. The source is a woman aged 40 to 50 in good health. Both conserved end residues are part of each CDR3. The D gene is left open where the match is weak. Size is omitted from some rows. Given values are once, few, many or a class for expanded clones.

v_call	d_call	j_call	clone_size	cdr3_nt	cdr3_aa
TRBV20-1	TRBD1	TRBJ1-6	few	TGCAGTGCCAGGGACAGCTCCTATAATTCACCCCTCCACTTT	CSARDSSYNSPLHF
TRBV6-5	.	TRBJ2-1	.	TGTGCCAGCAGTTGGACCGACTCTAGTTACAATGAGCAGTTCTTC	CASSWTDSSYNEQFF
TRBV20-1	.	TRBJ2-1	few	TGCAGTGCTAGACGGCAGAGCTCCTACAATGAGCAGTTCTTC	CSARRQSSYNEQFF
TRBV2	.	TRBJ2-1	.	TGTGCCAGCAGCATCCGGGCCTCGAACAATGAGCAGTTCTTC	CASSIRASNNEQFF
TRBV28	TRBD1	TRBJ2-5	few	TGCGCCAGCAGAACAAGACAGGGGGCTGTCCAAGAGACCCAGTACTTC	CASRTRQGAVQETQYF
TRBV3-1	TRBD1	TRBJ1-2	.	TGTGCCAGTAACAGGGGGCACGTCTATGGCTACACCTTC	CASNRGHVYGYTF
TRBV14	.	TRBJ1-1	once	TGTGCCAGCAGCCCACAGAGGGGGATGAACACTGAAGCTTTCTTT	CASSPQRGMNTEAFF
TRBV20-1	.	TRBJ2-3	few	TGCAGTGCTGCGGGACTCTCAGATACGCAGTATTTT	CSAAGLSDTQYF
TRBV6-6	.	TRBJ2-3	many	TGTGCCAGCGGGGGGACCACAGATACGCAGTATTTT	CASGGTTDTQYF
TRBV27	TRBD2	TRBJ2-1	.	TGTGCCAGCAGTTTGGGGGGGTCCGCCAACAATGAGCAGTTCTTC	CASSLGGSANNEQFF
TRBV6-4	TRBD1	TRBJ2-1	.	TGTGCCAGCAGTGACACCGCCCGACAGGGGTACAATGAGCAGTTCTTC	CASSDTARQGYNEQFF
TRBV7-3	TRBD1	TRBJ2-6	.	TGTGCCAGCAGCAAATCGACAGGGAGCTCTGGGGCCAACGTCCTGACTTTC	CASSKSTGSSGANVLTF
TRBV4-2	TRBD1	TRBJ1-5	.	TGTGCCAGCAGCCAGAGGACAGGGGGCAATCAGCCCCAGCATTTT	CASSQRTGGNQPQHF
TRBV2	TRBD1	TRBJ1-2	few	TGTGCCAGCAGCGGACAGGAGGTCTATGGCTACACCTTC	CASSGQEVYGYTF
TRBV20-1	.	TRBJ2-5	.	TGCAGTGCTAGCAGCCCATTTGACCAAGAGACCCAGTACTTC	CSASSPFDQETQYF
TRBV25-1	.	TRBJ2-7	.	TGTGCCAGCAGTGCCCCGGACAGCTTGTCCTACGAGCAGTACTTC	CASSAPDSLSYEQYF
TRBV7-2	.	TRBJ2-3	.	TGTGCCAGCGAACTGCACCGCACAGATACGCAGTATTTT	CASELHRTDTQYF
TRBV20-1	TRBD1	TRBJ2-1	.	TGCAGTTATCCGGGACAGGGTATCGATGAGCAGTTCTTC	CSYPGQGIDEQFF
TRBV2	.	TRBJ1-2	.	TGTGCCAGCAGTGTTTCGGGGGGCGCGGCCAGCTACACCTTC	CASSVSGGAASYTF
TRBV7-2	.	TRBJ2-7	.	TGTGCCAGCAGCTCGCAAGGCGGGCCCGCCTACGAGCAGTACTTC	CASSSQGGPAYEQYF
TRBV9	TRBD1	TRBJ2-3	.	TGTGCCAGCAGCGACCGGGACAGCTACACAGATACGCAGTATTTT	CASSDRDSYTDTQYF
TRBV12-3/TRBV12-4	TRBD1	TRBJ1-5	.	TGTGCCAGCAGTTTATCCCAACTCCGGGACAGCGATCAGCCCCAGCATTTT	CASSLSQLRDSDQPQHF
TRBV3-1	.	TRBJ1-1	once	TGTGCCAGCAAGGGGCACGCTGAAGCTTTCTTT	CASKGHAEAFF
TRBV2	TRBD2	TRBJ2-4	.	TGTGCCAGCAGTGGTAGGACTAGCGGGGGAAACATTCAGTACTTC	CASSGRTSGGNIQYF
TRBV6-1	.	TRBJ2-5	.	TGTGCCAGCAGTGAGATCTCGGCGAGGCAAGAGACCCAGTACTTC	CASSEISARQETQYF
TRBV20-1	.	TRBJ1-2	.	TGCAGTGCTAGAGGTGGAGCGTTGAATGGCTACACCTTC	CSARGGALNGYTF
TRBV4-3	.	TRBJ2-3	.	TGCGCCAGCAGCCAAGATACGGCGGGACGCACGAATACGCAGTATTTT	CASSQDTAGRTNTQYF
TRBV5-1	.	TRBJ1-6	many	TGCGCCAGCAGCTTGGGACAGGAAAATTCACCCCTCCACTTT	CASSLGQENSPLHF
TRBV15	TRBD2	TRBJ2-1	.	TGTGCCACCAGCGGGGAACCGGGGGGGCCAAATGAGCAGTTCTTC	CATSGEPGGPNEQFF
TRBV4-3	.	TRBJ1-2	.	TGCGCCAGCAGCCAAGATTCACAAACTAACTATGGCTACACCTTC	CASSQDSQTNYGYTF
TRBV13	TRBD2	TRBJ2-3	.	TGTGCCAGCAGCACGAGACTAGCGGATACAGATACGCAGTATTTT	CASSTRLADTDTQYF
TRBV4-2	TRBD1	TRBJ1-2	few	TGTGCCAGCAGCCAGGAGGACAGGGCGTATGGCTACACCTTC	CASSQEDRAYGYTF
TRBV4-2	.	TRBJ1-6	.	TGTGCCAGCAGCCAAGGGTCGACCGCCTATAATTCACCCCTCCACTTT	CASSQGSTAYNSPLHF